The 12 T cell receptor beta chains listed next were all sequenced from one sample in a study of blood T cell repertoires in COVID-19. TCRdb keeps only in-frame clones here, not all; method: immunoSEQ multiplex PCR. The data show 150,000 to 200,000 clones, with about nine tenths seen just once and approximately 2.1% held by the top ten. Material: peripheral blood. The origin of the receptors is a man aged 18 to 35 who had recovered from COVID-19.

The gene calls are TRBV27 and TRBJ2-1; D possibly corresponds to TRBD2 (6 bases). V lost 2 bases, J lost 6 bases, and 17 bases lay in between. CDR1 and CDR2 (germline): MNHEY, SMNVEV (reference sequence). There are 16 residues in the CDR3. CDR3 sequence reads: CASSLTSSAGGNEQFF. The CDR3 DNA reads TGTGCCAGCAGTTTAACGTCGTCAGCGGGCGGCAATGAGCAGTTCTTC.

The chain has TRBV7-9 and TRBJ2-7; tentatively, D is TRBD2 (7 bases). The CDR3 contains 17 residues. Trimming stripped 0 bases from V and 5 bases from J, with 20 bases between. Germline assignment: CDR1 SEHNR and CDR2 FQNEAQ (reference sequence). The DNA for the CDR3 is TGTGCCAGCAGCTTAGCGGAGGGGGGAGGGCATTCGGACGAGCAGTACTTC. It specifies CASSLAEGGGHSDEQYF. The full variable domain, its missing parts supplied by reference TRBV7-9 and TRBJ2-7, is DTGVSQNPRHKITKRGQNVTFRCDPISEHNRLYWYRQTLGQGPEFLTYFQNEAQLEKSRLLSDRFSAERPKGSFSTLEIQRTEQGDSAMYLCASSLAEGGGHSDEQYFGPGTRLTVT.

The chain has TRBV7-2 and TRBJ2-6, with a possible D match to TRBD1 (6 bases). Trimming cost V 3 bases and J 4 bases, with 19 bases left between them. Germline V gene lookup returns CDR1 SGHTA and CDR2 FQGNSA. The CDR3 has 18 residues. CDR3 DNA: TGTGCCAGCAGCTTCTCCCTGACAGGACAAGGAGGGGCCAACGTCCTGACTTTC. Translation: CASSFSLTGQGGANVLTF.

The chain joins TRBV29-1 to TRBJ2-7; perhaps TRBD1 as D (5 bases). Germline V CDR1 and CDR2: SQVTM, ANQGSEA. This CDR3 comprises 15 residues. Trimming left V 0 bases short and J 2 bases short, with 14 bases between. The CDR3 protein is CSVEDSGRVPYEQYF. In DNA form, the CDR3 reads TGCAGCGTTGAAGATTCTGGCAGGGTACCCTACGAGCAGTACTTC.

The chain is built from TRBV24-1 and TRBJ1-4; D perhaps matches TRBD1 (6 bases). The germline V gene has CDR1 KGHDR and CDR2 SFDVKD. The CDR3 has 14 amino acids. The V end lost 4 bases, the J end lost 16 bases, and 21 bases lay between the germline ends. The DNA for the CDR3 is TGTGCCACCAGTGACCCTAGGGGGTCAAAGATCCAGTTTTTT. Its translation is CATSDPRGSKIQFF.

The rearrangement uses TRBV6-2 or TRBV6-3 and TRBJ1-1; D is unresolved. The CDR3 has 13 amino acids. V lost 6 bases and J 2 bases, leaving 10 bases between the germline ends. Germline assignment: CDR1 MNHEY and CDR2 SVGEGT. As DNA, the CDR3 is TGTGCCAGCAGCAACACCCAAAACACTGAAGCTTTCTTT. It encodes CASSNTQNTEAFF.

The chain links TRBV5-8 to TRBJ1-1; 11 positions agree with TRBD1. Per the germline V gene, CDR1 is SGHTS and CDR2 is YDEGEE. The CDR3 is 15 residues long. Trimming at V came to 4 bases and at J to 4 bases, leaving 6 bases not matched to a gene. CDR3 bases: TGTGCCAGCAGCCCAGGGGACAGGGGGGGCACTGAAGCTTTCTTT. Amino acids: CASSPGDRGGTEAFF.

This chain uses TRBV30 with TRBJ1-1, with D unclear. The CDR3 is 13 residues long. Trimming cost V 5 bases and J 1 base, with 11 bases left between them. Per the germline V gene, CDR1 is GTSNPN and CDR2 is SVGIG (reference sequence). CDR3 bases: TGTGCCTGGGTGCTTGGAGGGAACACTGAAGCTTTCTTT. This gives the protein CAWVLGGNTEAFF.

The gene calls are TRBV11-2 and TRBJ1-2; D is uncertain. Trimming stripped 5 bases from V and 0 bases from J, with 7 bases between. The CDR3 is 13 residues long. CDR1 is SGHAT, CDR2 FQNNGV, per germline. In DNA, the CDR3 is TGTGCCAGCAGCCCAGACACTAACTATGGCTACACCTTC. It translates to CASSPDTNYGYTF. Variable domain in full (rest from reference TRBV11-2 and TRBJ1-2): EAGVAQSPRYKIIEKRQSVAFWCNPISGHATLYWYQQILGQGPKLLIQFQNNGVVDDSQLPKDRFSAERLKGVDSTLKIQPAKLEDSAVYLCASSPDTNYGYTFGSGTRLTVV.

V gene TRBV2 combines with J gene TRBJ1-5; 9 nucleotides match TRBD1. The CDR3 extends over 15 amino acids. V was pared by 6 bases and J by 2 bases, with 5 bases of the junction left unmatched. From germline, CDR1 is SNHLY and CDR2 FYNNEI. The CDR3 DNA is TGTGCCAGCAGCGGGACAGGGCGGGGCAATCAGCCCCAGCATTTT. This translates into CASSGTGRGNQPQHF.

The V and J genes are TRBV4-1 and TRBJ2-7, with 7 bases matching TRBD1. This CDR3 has 15 residues. Germline CDR1 and CDR2: MGHRA and YSYEKL. V was clipped by 1 base and J by 3 bases; unmatched bases: 6. CDR3 DNA: TGCGCCAGCAGCCAAGGGTCCCAGGGGGACTACGAGCAGTACTTC. Translated, it gives CASSQGSQGDYEQYF.

There are a few counts of this clone. The CDR3 nucleotides are TGTGCCAGCAGCTTAACCGGGACAGGGTATGAAAAACTGTTTTTT. This encodes CASSLTGTGYEKLFF. The chain carries TRBV7-9 and TRBJ1-4; 9 bases align to TRBD1. CDR1 is SEHNR and CDR2 is FQNEAQ in the germline V gene (reference sequence). The CDR3 covers 15 residues. The trim removed 2 bases at V and 6 bases at J, leaving 4 bases unmatched.